Presented here are 22 T cell receptor beta chains from one specimen sequenced in a study of blood T cell repertoires in COVID-19. Generated by immunoSEQ multiplex PCR, the TCRdb table keeps only in-frame clones and is missing some. The profile shows about 28,000 clones, about two thirds of them singletons. Sequencing used peripheral blood. The receptor source for this set is a boy younger than 10 with active or convalescent COVID-19.

The chain combines TRBV27 with TRBJ1-1; the D gene is possibly TRBD1 (6 bases). Germline V gives CDR1 MNHEY, CDR2 SMNVEV (reference sequence). With 2 bases removed from V and 1 base from J, the gap between germline ends came to 8 bases. CDR3 size: 14 residues. The CDR3 DNA follows: TGTGCCAGCAGTTTAAGGGACACGAACACTGAAGCTTTCTTT. Residues: CASSLRDTNTEAFF.

The chain has TRBV15 and TRBJ1-1; D gene uncertain. V was clipped by 0 bases and J by 6 bases, with 8 bases between them. This CDR3 spans 13 amino acids. CDR1 and CDR2 (germline): LNHNV, YYDKDF (reference sequence). CDR3 bases: TGTGCCACCAGCAGAGATCTCTCCCCTGAAGCTTTCTTT. It yields the protein CATSRDLSPEAFF.

This clone was seen at least ten times. This chain connects TRBV30 to TRBJ1-2; 7 bases are a match to TRBD1. The CDR3 sequence is 14 residues long. Germline V CDR1 and CDR2: GTSNPN, SVGIG (reference sequence). Trimming at V came to 0 bases and at J to 2 bases, leaving 3 bases not matched to a gene. This CDR3 is CAWSVGTANYGYTF. The CDR3 nucleotides read TGTGCCTGGAGTGTCGGGACAGCCAACTATGGCTACACCTTC.

The chain employs TRBV9 and TRBJ2-7; 9 bases align to TRBD2. Germline V gene sequence: CDR1 SGDLS, CDR2 YYNGEE. The CDR3 loop spans 16 amino acids. V dropped 4 bases and J dropped 7; count of bases not matched to a gene: 15. This chain's CDR3 is CASSLRWAGGLAEQYF. In DNA form, the CDR3 reads TGTGCCAGCAGCCTTCGCTGGGCGGGAGGGCTAGCGGAGCAGTACTTC.

J is TRBJ1-1 and V is TRBV6-5, with 7 bases fitting TRBD1. V lost 4 bases and J lost 5; bases outside the gene matches: 10. CDR3 length equals 15 residues. The germline gives CDR1 MNHEY, CDR2 SVGAGI. The DNA for the CDR3 is TGTGCCAGCAGTTTAGAGGGGGCGCGAGGTACTGAAGCTTTCTTT. It specifies CASSLEGARGTEAFF.

The CDR3 region has the DNA TGTGCCAGCAGCAATACAGTGGCGAACACTGAAGCTTTCTTT. Protein sequence: CASSNTVANTEAFF. This chain connects TRBV6-6 to TRBJ1-1; D is undetermined. The ends were cut back, 6 bases at V and 1 base at J, with 12 bases in the middle. Germline V gene lookup returns CDR1 MNHNY and CDR2 SVGAGI (reference sequence). This CDR3 region has 14 residues.

The rearrangement uses TRBV3-1 (or the pseudogene TRBV3-2) and TRBJ1-5; the D is unclear. V shed 0 bases and J shed 2 bases, with 8 bases lying between them. Germline CDR1 reads LGHDT; CDR2 reads YNNKEL (reference sequence). The CDR3 is 15 amino acids. This chain's CDR3 is CASSQDRRGNQPQHF. In DNA, the CDR3 is TGTGCCAGCAGCCAAGATCGTAGAGGCAATCAGCCCCAGCATTTT.

This chain uses TRBV11-2 with TRBJ1-4; D remains ambiguous. This CDR3 has 12 amino acids. Trimming shortened V by 7 bases and J by 10 bases, and 13 bases separated the two germline ends. Germline-derived CDR1 and CDR2 are SGHAT and FQNNGV. CDR3 DNA: TGTGCCAGCATCCGAGGTACTGGAAAACTGTTTTTT. The encoded protein is CASIRGTGKLFF.

This chain joins TRBV28 and TRBJ1-5; TRBD1 is a possible D gene (6 bases). The CDR3 is 15 residues long. V lost 4 bases, J lost 2 bases, and 12 bases lay in between. Germline values: CDR1 MDHEN, CDR2 SYDVKM. Here the CDR3 DNA reads TGTGCCAGCAGTTACGGACAGTTTGGCAATCAGCCCCAGCATTTT. It yields the protein CASSYGQFGNQPQHF. The full variable domain, its missing parts supplied by reference TRBV28 and TRBJ1-5, is DVKVTQSSRYLVKRTGEKVFLECVQDMDHENMFWYRQDPGLGLRLIYFSYDVKMKEKGDIPEGYSVSREKKERFSLILESASTNQTSMYLCASSYGQFGNQPQHFGDGTRLSIL.

This chain uses TRBV3-1 (or the pseudogene TRBV3-2) with TRBJ1-2, with 9 bases lining up with TRBD1. CDR1 is LGHDT, CDR2 YNNKEL, per germline (reference sequence). The V and J ends lost 1 base and 3 bases, in that order; junction bases with no gene match: 12. CDR3 length: 18 residues. CDR3 sequence (DNA): TGTGCCAGCAGCCAAGTGGACAGGGGTTCGGTTACTGACTATGGCTACACCTTC. This translates into CASSQVDRGSVTDYGYTF.

This chain joins TRBV7-2 and TRBJ1-5; the match to TRBD1 covers 8 bases. V shed 5 bases and J 4 bases; nucleotides not matched to a gene: 4. This CDR3 is built from 14 residues. Germline CDR1 is SGHTA and CDR2 is FQGNSA. The CDR3 DNA is TGTGCCAGCAGCCGGGGACAGGCAAATCAGCCCCAGCATTTT. Translated: CASSRGQANQPQHF.

The chain uses TRBV7-2 and TRBJ2-4, with 8 bases that match TRBD2. With V trimmed by 5 bases and J by 0 bases, 3 bases remained unmatched. Germline CDR1 SGHTA, CDR2 FQGNSA. The CDR3 is 15 residues long. The CDR3 region has the DNA TGTGCCAGCAGCCGCGGGGGGCTAGCCAAAAACATTCAGTACTTC. Its translation: CASSRGGLAKNIQYF.

The chain combines TRBV4-1 with TRBJ1-2; TRBD1 is a possible D gene (6 bases). Germline values: CDR1 MGHRA, CDR2 YSYEKL. The CDR3 contains 14 residues. With 4 bases removed from V and 8 bases from J, the gap between germline ends came to 17 bases. The chain's CDR3 is CASSLGQSYLGYTF. CDR3 coding DNA: TGCGCCAGCAGCCTCGGACAGTCCTACCTCGGCTACACCTTC.

V is TRBV7-2 and J is TRBJ2-1; possibly TRBD2 for D (6 bases). Germline CDR1 is SGHTA and CDR2 is FQGNSA. The V gene lost 4 bases and the J gene lost 4 bases, with 17 bases spanning the gap. The CDR3 is made up of 16 amino acids. Written as DNA, the CDR3 is TGTGCCAGCAGCTGGGTTGGGGGGAGTTCATACAATGAGCAGTTCTTC. It yields the protein CASSWVGGSSYNEQFF.

This clone was observed once. The rearrangement links TRBV25-1 to TRBJ1-1; tentatively, D is TRBD1 (6 bases). CDR3 length: 12 amino acids. The germline V and J ends were trimmed by 5 bases and 5 bases, with 9 bases remaining between them. Germline V gene sequence: CDR1 MGHDK, CDR2 SYGVNS. The CDR3 is CASSLGATEAFF. CDR3 bases: TGTGCCAGCAGTTTGGGGGCGACTGAAGCTTTCTTT.

The chain employs TRBV5-6 and TRBJ2-2; the D gene is possibly TRBD2 (5 bases). This CDR3 comprises 17 residues. Trimming shortened V by 4 bases and J by 5 bases, and 21 bases separated the two germline ends. The V gene's germline CDR1 is SGHDT and CDR2 YYEEEE. The chain's CDR3 is CASSLPVTGLKTGELFF. CDR3 nucleotides: TGTGCCAGCAGCCTACCGGTGACGGGGTTGAAAACCGGGGAGCTGTTTTTT. Full variable domain (remainder filled in from reference TRBV5-6 and TRBJ2-2): DAGVTQSPTHLIKTRGQQVTLRCSPKSGHDTVSWYQQALGQGPQFIFQYYEEEERQRGNFPDRFSGHQFPNYSSELNVNALLLGDSALYLCASSLPVTGLKTGELFFGEGSRLTVL.

J is TRBJ1-4 and V is TRBV6-1; the match to TRBD1 covers 12 bases. CDR1 MNHNS and CDR2 SASEGT come from the germline V gene. CDR3 length equals 15 residues. J was trimmed by 6 bases and V by 3 bases; bases with no gene match: 2. CDR3 in DNA: TGTGCCAGCAGTGAGGGGACAGGGGGCGATGAAAAACTGTTTTTT. Translated, it gives CASSEGTGGDEKLFF.

This sequence joins TRBV29-1 and TRBJ2-3, with a weak D call TRBD1 (5 bases). This CDR3 is built from 14 residues. Germline lookup yields CDR1 SQVTM and CDR2 ANQGSEA. V lost 2 bases and J lost 1, with 10 bases in between. The CDR3 DNA follows: TGCAGCGTTGAAATAGGGGATGGCACAGATACGCAGTATTTT. Encoded protein: CSVEIGDGTDTQYF.

J is TRBJ1-5 and V is TRBV28, with D possibly matching TRBD1 (5 bases). Per germline, CDR1 MDHEN and CDR2 SYDVKM. CDR3 length equals 16 residues. Trimming left V 9 bases short and J 0 bases short, with 18 bases between. CDR3: CARPWGGVYSNQPQHF. The CDR3 nucleotides are TGTGCCAGACCTTGGGGGGGGGTGTATAGCAATCAGCCCCAGCATTTT.

The gene calls are TRBV6-5 and TRBJ2-7; 8 bases are shared with TRBD2. Germline lookup yields CDR1 MNHEY and CDR2 SVGAGI. The CDR3 runs 16 residues. V shed 2 bases, J shed 2 bases, and the junction held 8 bases outside the gene matches. The CDR3 DNA is TGTGCCAGCAGTTACACCCCGGGGGGGGGTACCTACGAGCAGTACTTC. Encoded protein: CASSYTPGGGTYEQYF.

This chain connects TRBV2 to TRBJ2-3, with a weak D call TRBD2 (6 bases). Trimming took off 0 bases at V and 1 base at J, with 14 bases between the two ends. The germline gives CDR1 SNHLY, CDR2 FYNNEI. This CDR3 contains 17 residues. In DNA, the CDR3 is TGTGCCAGCAGTGAAGCGTGGAGTAGCGGCGGCACAGATACGCAGTATTTT. The encoded protein is CASSEAWSSGGTDTQYF. The whole variable domain, remainder taken from reference TRBV2 and TRBJ2-3, is EPEVTQTPSHQVTQMGQEVILRCVPISNHLYFYWYRQILGQKVEFLVSFYNNEISEKSEIFDDQFSVERPDGSNFTLKIRSTKLEDSAMYFCASSEAWSSGGTDTQYFGPGTRLTVL.

The J gene is TRBJ1-6, the V gene TRBV27; weak D call: TRBD1 (5 bases). Per germline, CDR1 MNHEY and CDR2 SMNVEV (reference sequence). Trimming stripped 6 bases from V and 6 bases from J, with 12 bases between. The CDR3 is 14 residues long. The CDR3 DNA is TGTGCCAGCAGCCAAGGCGGGGGTAATTCACCCCTCCACTTT. Amino acids: CASSQGGGNSPLHF.